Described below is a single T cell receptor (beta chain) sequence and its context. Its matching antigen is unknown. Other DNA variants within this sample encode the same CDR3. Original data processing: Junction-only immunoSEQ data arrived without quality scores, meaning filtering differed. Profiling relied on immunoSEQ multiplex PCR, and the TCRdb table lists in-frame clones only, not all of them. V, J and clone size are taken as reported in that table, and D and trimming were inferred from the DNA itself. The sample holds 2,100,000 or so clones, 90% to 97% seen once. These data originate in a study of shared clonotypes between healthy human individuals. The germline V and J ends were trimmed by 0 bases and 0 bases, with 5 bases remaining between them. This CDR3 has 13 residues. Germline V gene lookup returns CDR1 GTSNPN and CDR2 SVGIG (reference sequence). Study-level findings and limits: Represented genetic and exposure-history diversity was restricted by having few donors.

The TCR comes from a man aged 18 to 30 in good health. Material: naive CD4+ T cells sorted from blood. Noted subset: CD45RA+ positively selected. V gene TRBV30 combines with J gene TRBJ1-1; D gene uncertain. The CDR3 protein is CAWSVGLNTEAFF. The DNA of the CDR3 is TGTGCCTGGAGTGTAGGACTGAACACTGAAGCTTTCTTT.